These T cell receptor beta chains were read from a single sample in a study of T cells in Graves' hyperthyroidism and ophthalmopathy. A single record per CDR3 protein comes from TCRdb applying MiXCR to the multiplex PCR reads. The sample has more than 600,000 distinct CDR3 sequences; less than 20% are singletons. Sequenced: blood. The receptors were sampled from a man between 18 and 35 years old with Graves' hyperthyroidism. Both conserved end residues are part of each CDR3. The order of the fields is V gene, D gene, clone size, J gene, CDR3 protein, CDR3 DNA. D genes are given only for firm matches. Only some rows state a clone size, as once, few, many or a class for expanded clones.

V gene: TRBV6-1; D gene: TRBD2; clone size: few; J gene: TRBJ2-2; CDR3 protein: CASSPGLALGGELFF; CDR3 DNA: TGTGCCAGCAGTCCCGGACTAGCCCTAGGCGGGGAGCTGTTTTTT
V gene: TRBV4-2; D gene: TRBD2; clone size: -; J gene: TRBJ2-7; CDR3 protein: CASSQDPIAGATPEQYF; CDR3 DNA: TGTGCCAGCAGCCAAGATCCCATAGCGGGAGCGACCCCCGAGCAGTACTTC
V gene: TRBV7-2; D gene: -; clone size: -; J gene: TRBJ2-4; CDR3 protein: CASSLGRIDIQYF; CDR3 DNA: TGTGCCAGCAGCTTAGGGAGGATTGACATTCAGTACTTC
V gene: TRBV12-5; D gene: -; clone size: few; J gene: TRBJ2-3; CDR3 protein: CASGLITDTQYF; CDR3 DNA: TGTGCTAGTGGTTTGATCACAGATACGCAGTATTTT
V gene: TRBV7-9; D gene: -; clone size: many; J gene: TRBJ2-7; CDR3 protein: CATYGGNEQYF; CDR3 DNA: TGTGCCACCTATGGGGGGAACGAGCAGTACTTC
V gene: TRBV7-2; D gene: -; clone size: many; J gene: TRBJ2-5; CDR3 protein: CASSLLSSSAGYQETQYF; CDR3 DNA: TGTGCCAGCAGCTTACTTTCAAGCTCGGCAGGGTACCAAGAGACCCAGTACTTC
V gene: TRBV20-1; D gene: TRBD2; clone size: many; J gene: TRBJ2-1; CDR3 protein: CSARALGLAYNNEQFF; CDR3 DNA: TGCAGTGCTAGAGCCCTGGGACTAGCGTACAACAATGAGCAGTTCTTC
V gene: TRBV28; D gene: -; clone size: few; J gene: TRBJ1-5; CDR3 protein: CASSLPAGGPRQPQHF; CDR3 DNA: TGTGCCAGCAGTTTACCTGCGGGGGGGCCGAGGCAGCCCCAGCATTTT
V gene: TRBV11-2; D gene: -; clone size: few; J gene: TRBJ2-3; CDR3 protein: CASSPPDSFSTDTQYF; CDR3 DNA: TGTGCCAGCAGCCCTCCCGACAGCTTTAGCACAGATACGCAGTATTTT
V gene: TRBV11-2; D gene: -; clone size: few; J gene: TRBJ2-1; CDR3 protein: CASSLTVPAGNEQFF; CDR3 DNA: TGTGCCAGCAGCTTAACGGTCCCGGCTGGCAATGAGCAGTTCTTC
V gene: TRBV28; D gene: TRBD2; clone size: many; J gene: TRBJ2-3; CDR3 protein: CASSLPGLAESSTDTQYF; CDR3 DNA: TGTGCCAGCAGTCTTCCGGGACTAGCGGAATCTAGCACAGATACGCAGTATTTT
V gene: TRBV11-2; D gene: -; clone size: many; J gene: TRBJ2-3; CDR3 protein: CASSLGQRKTRVSDTQYF; CDR3 DNA: TGTGCCAGCAGCTTAGGGCAAAGAAAGACTAGGGTCTCAGATACGCAGTATTTT
V gene: TRBV20-1; D gene: -; clone size: many; J gene: TRBJ2-5; CDR3 protein: CSVSQDAETQYF; CDR3 DNA: TGCAGTGTCTCGCAGGATGCGGAGACCCAGTACTTC
V gene: TRBV12-3/TRBV12-4; D gene: TRBD1; clone size: many; J gene: TRBJ2-7; CDR3 protein: CASSFRDRGYEQYF; CDR3 DNA: TGTGCCAGCAGTTTCCGGGACAGGGGCTACGAGCAGTACTTC
V gene: TRBV12-3/TRBV12-4; D gene: -; clone size: -; J gene: TRBJ2-1; CDR3 protein: CASSLGGVETQFF; CDR3 DNA: TGTGCCAGCAGTTTAGGAGGGGTGGAGACCCAGTTCTTC
V gene: TRBV18; D gene: TRBD1; clone size: many; J gene: TRBJ1-5; CDR3 protein: CASSTGGDPQHF; CDR3 DNA: TGTGCCAGCTCGACAGGGGGAGACCCCCAGCATTTT
V gene: TRBV7-4; D gene: -; clone size: few; J gene: TRBJ2-7; CDR3 protein: CASSLWASEQYF; CDR3 DNA: TGTGCCAGCAGCTTATGGGCTAGCGAGCAGTACTTC
V gene: TRBV28; D gene: -; clone size: many; J gene: TRBJ1-1; CDR3 protein: CASTLWGGATEAFF; CDR3 DNA: TGTGCCAGCACCCTCTGGGGGGGGGCCACTGAAGCTTTCTTT
V gene: TRBV7-8; D gene: -; clone size: many; J gene: TRBJ2-2; CDR3 protein: CASSYRSHSGGELFF; CDR3 DNA: TGTGCCAGCAGCTACCGATCCCACTCTGGCGGGGAGCTGTTTTTT
V gene: TRBV20-1; D gene: -; clone size: -; J gene: TRBJ2-1; CDR3 protein: CSARDSGTYNEQFF; CDR3 DNA: TGCAGTGCTAGAGATTCGGGAACTTACAATGAGCAGTTCTTC
V gene: TRBV3-1; D gene: -; clone size: -; J gene: TRBJ2-1; CDR3 protein: CASSQEAKGYGNEQFF; CDR3 DNA: TGTGCCAGCAGCCAAGAAGCCAAGGGGTATGGCAATGAGCAGTTCTTC
V gene: TRBV20-1; D gene: TRBD2; clone size: few; J gene: TRBJ2-1; CDR3 protein: CSAREASGYYNEQFF; CDR3 DNA: TGCAGTGCTAGAGAGGCTAGCGGATACTACAATGAGCAGTTCTTC
V gene: TRBV27; D gene: TRBD2; clone size: few; J gene: TRBJ2-2; CDR3 protein: CASSILLSRGAGELFF; CDR3 DNA: TGTGCCAGCAGTATCCTACTATCCCGGGGGGCCGGGGAGCTGTTTTTT
V gene: TRBV6-1; D gene: -; clone size: few; J gene: TRBJ2-3; CDR3 protein: CASSPLGVASADTQYF; CDR3 DNA: TGTGCCAGCAGTCCTCTCGGCGTCGCTAGCGCAGATACGCAGTATTTT
V gene: TRBV6-1; D gene: TRBD2; clone size: -; J gene: TRBJ2-3; CDR3 protein: CASGTGTSGRATDTQYF; CDR3 DNA: TGTGCCAGCGGGACGGGGACTAGCGGGAGGGCCACAGATACGCAGTATTTT
V gene: TRBV2; D gene: TRBD1; clone size: -; J gene: TRBJ2-6; CDR3 protein: CASSKFRDRGPGANVLTF; CDR3 DNA: TGTGCCAGCAGTAAATTCCGGGACAGGGGACCTGGGGCCAACGTCCTGACTTTC
V gene: TRBV2; D gene: TRBD1; clone size: many; J gene: TRBJ2-7; CDR3 protein: CASKGQGGPYEQYF; CDR3 DNA: TGTGCCAGCAAAGGACAGGGGGGACCCTACGAGCAGTACTTC
V gene: TRBV6-1; D gene: -; clone size: many; J gene: TRBJ1-1; CDR3 protein: CASSERRRGTEAFF; CDR3 DNA: TGTGCCAGCAGTGAAAGACGGAGAGGGACTGAAGCTTTCTTT
V gene: TRBV28; D gene: TRBD2; clone size: few; J gene: TRBJ2-7; CDR3 protein: CASSLRREGPEQYF; CDR3 DNA: TGTGCCAGCAGTTTGAGGCGGGAGGGCCCCGAGCAGTACTTC
V gene: TRBV28; D gene: -; clone size: many; J gene: TRBJ2-3; CDR3 protein: CASSRIGGQTDTQYF; CDR3 DNA: TGTGCCAGCAGCCGCATCGGGGGGCAGACAGATACGCAGTATTTT
V gene: TRBV12-3/TRBV12-4; D gene: -; clone size: many; J gene: TRBJ2-7; CDR3 protein: CASSLSPGHFYEQYF; CDR3 DNA: TGTGCCAGCAGTTTATCCCCGGGACATTTCTACGAGCAGTACTTC
V gene: TRBV12-3/TRBV12-4; D gene: -; clone size: many; J gene: TRBJ2-1; CDR3 protein: CASASAAGRQFF; CDR3 DNA: TGTGCCAGCGCGTCCGCGGCAGGGCGGCAGTTCTTC
V gene: TRBV20-1; D gene: -; clone size: few; J gene: TRBJ2-5; CDR3 protein: CSVTNAGGRETQYF; CDR3 DNA: TGCAGTGTTACCAATGCAGGGGGGAGAGAGACCCAGTACTTC
V gene: TRBV7-2; D gene: TRBD1; clone size: many; J gene: TRBJ2-7; CDR3 protein: CASSFKVQGAYEQYF; CDR3 DNA: TGTGCCAGCAGCTTCAAAGTACAGGGGGCCTACGAGCAGTACTTC
V gene: TRBV7-2; D gene: -; clone size: -; J gene: TRBJ2-5; CDR3 protein: CASSLVRGRKTQYF; CDR3 DNA: TGTGCCAGCAGCTTAGTCCGGGGGCGTAAGACCCAGTACTTC
V gene: TRBV20-1; D gene: -; clone size: many; J gene: TRBJ2-7; CDR3 protein: CSARIGATREQYF; CDR3 DNA: TGCAGTGCTAGAATCGGGGCAACTAGAGAGCAGTACTTC
V gene: TRBV6-1; D gene: -; clone size: -; J gene: TRBJ2-3; CDR3 protein: CASMGIRGTDTQYF; CDR3 DNA: TGTGCCAGCATGGGAATCCGGGGCACAGATACGCAGTATTTT
V gene: TRBV7-9; D gene: TRBD1; clone size: -; J gene: TRBJ1-3; CDR3 protein: CASRPVPGQGSGNTIYF; CDR3 DNA: TGTGCCAGCAGGCCCGTCCCGGGACAGGGATCAGGAAACACCATATATTTT